The present entry profiles one T cell receptor (beta chain) with its context. TCRdb's table, derived via immunoSEQ multiplex PCR, lists solely in-frame clones and lacks some. This table holds about 28,000 clones, about 80% found once. The source of the sample is a study of OX40 agonist ivuxolimab in advanced cancers. Background on the study: Participants averaged approximately 61 years of age (range about 23 to 80) and were about 85% male.

Anyone with autoimmune disease history or systemic immunosuppression was excluded. Germline V lookup: CDR1 SGHVS, CDR2 FQNEAQ. The V segment lost 6 bases and the J segment 2 bases; nucleotides outside the gene matches: 5. This CDR3 comprises 15 residues. V and J are TRBV7-8 and TRBJ2-2; the match to TRBD1 covers 8 bases. Sequenced material: CD4+ or CD8+ T cells sorted from blood, taken in a trial of the OX40 agonist ivuxolimab. This sequence originates from an adult with an advanced solid tumor such as melanoma, head and neck, liver or kidney cancer. DNA for the CDR3: TGTGCCAGCAGGTCCGGGACAGGAAACACCGGGGAGCTGTTTTTT. It codes for CASRSGTGNTGELFF.